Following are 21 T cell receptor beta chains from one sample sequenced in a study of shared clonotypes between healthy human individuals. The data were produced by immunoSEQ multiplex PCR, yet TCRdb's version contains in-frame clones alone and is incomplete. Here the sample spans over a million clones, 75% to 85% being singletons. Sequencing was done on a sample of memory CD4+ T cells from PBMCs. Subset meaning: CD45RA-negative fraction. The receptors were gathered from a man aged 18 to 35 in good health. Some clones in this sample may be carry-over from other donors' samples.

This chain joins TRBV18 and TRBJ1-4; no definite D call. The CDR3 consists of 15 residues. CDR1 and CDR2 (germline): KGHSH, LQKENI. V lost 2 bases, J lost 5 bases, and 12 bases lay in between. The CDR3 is CASSPAGGRNEKLFF. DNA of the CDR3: TGTGCCAGCTCACCAGCGGGAGGAAGGAATGAAAAACTGTTTTTT.

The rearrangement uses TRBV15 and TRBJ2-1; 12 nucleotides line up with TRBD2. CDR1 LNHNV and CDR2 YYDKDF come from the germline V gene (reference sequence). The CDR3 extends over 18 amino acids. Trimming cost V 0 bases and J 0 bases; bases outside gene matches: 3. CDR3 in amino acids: CATSRDGLAGSSYNEQFF. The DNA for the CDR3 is TGTGCCACCAGCAGAGACGGACTAGCGGGAAGCTCCTACAATGAGCAGTTCTTC.

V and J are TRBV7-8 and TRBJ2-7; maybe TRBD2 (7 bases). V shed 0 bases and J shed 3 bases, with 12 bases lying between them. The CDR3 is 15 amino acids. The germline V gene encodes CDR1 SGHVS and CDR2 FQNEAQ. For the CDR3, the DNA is TGTGCCAGCAGCTTAGCTGCAGGGGAGGGCTACGAGCAGTACTTC. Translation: CASSLAAGEGYEQYF.

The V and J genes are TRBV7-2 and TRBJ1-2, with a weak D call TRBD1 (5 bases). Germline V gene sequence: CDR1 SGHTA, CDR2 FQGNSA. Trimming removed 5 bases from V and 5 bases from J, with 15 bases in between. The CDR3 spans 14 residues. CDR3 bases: TGTGCCAGCAGCGAGTTCGGGGGGGAGTATGGCTACACCTTC. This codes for CASSEFGGEYGYTF.

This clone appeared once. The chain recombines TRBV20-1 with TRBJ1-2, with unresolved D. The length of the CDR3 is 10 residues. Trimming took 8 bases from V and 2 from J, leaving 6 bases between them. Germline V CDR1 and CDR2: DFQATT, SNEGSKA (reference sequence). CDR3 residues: CSWRNYGYTF. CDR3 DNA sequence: TGCAGTTGGAGGAACTATGGCTACACCTTC.

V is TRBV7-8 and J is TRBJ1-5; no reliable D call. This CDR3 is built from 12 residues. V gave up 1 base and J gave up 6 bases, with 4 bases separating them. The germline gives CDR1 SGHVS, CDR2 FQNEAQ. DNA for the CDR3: TGTGCCAGCAGCTTAGAGTCTCAGCCCCAGCATTTT. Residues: CASSLESQPQHF.

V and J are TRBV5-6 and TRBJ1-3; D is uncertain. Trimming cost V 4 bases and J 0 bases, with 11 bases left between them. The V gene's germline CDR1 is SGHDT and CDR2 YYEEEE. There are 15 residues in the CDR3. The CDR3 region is CASSRIPGSGNTIYF. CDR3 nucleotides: TGTGCCAGCAGCCGTATTCCGGGCTCTGGAAACACCATATATTTT.

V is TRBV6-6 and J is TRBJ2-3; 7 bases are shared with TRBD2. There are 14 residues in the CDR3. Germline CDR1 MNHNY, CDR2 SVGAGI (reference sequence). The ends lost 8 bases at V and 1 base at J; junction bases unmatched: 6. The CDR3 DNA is TGTGCCAGCGGGCTAGCGGCACGCACAGATACGCAGTATTTT. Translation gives CASGLAARTDTQYF.

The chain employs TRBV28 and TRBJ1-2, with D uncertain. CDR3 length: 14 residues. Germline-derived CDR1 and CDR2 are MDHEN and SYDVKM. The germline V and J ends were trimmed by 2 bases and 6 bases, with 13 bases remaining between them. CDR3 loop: CASSLVEDRDGYTF. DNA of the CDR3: TGTGCCAGCAGTTTAGTTGAGGATCGCGATGGCTACACCTTC.

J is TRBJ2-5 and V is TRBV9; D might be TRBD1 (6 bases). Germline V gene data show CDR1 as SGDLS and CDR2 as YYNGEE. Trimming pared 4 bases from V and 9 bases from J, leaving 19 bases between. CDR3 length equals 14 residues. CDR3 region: CASSLDTRGLSQYF. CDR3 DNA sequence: TGTGCCAGCAGCCTAGACACTAGGGGGTTGTCCCAGTACTTC.

The CDR3 DNA sequence: TGTGCCAGCAGCTTAACCCGGACTAGCGGGAACGTGAACATTCAGTACTTC. It encodes CASSLTRTSGNVNIQYF. This chain connects TRBV7-8 to TRBJ2-4; TRBD2 agrees at 12 bases. The CDR3 has 17 residues. The germline V gene has CDR1 SGHVS and CDR2 FQNEAQ. Trimming at V came to 2 bases and at J to 7 bases, leaving 9 bases not matched to a gene.

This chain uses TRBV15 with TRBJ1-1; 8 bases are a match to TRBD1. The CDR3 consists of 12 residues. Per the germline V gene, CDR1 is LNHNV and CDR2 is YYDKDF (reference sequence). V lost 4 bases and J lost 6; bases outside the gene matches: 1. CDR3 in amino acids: CATSMGQAEAFF. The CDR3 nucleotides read TGTGCCACCAGCATGGGACAGGCTGAAGCTTTCTTT.

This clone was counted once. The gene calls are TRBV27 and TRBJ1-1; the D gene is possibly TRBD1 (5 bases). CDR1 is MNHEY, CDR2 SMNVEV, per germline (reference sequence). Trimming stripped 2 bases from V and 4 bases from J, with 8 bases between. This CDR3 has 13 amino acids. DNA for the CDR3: TGTGCCAGCAGTTTAAGGGGCAGCACTGAAGCTTTCTTT. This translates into CASSLRGSTEAFF.

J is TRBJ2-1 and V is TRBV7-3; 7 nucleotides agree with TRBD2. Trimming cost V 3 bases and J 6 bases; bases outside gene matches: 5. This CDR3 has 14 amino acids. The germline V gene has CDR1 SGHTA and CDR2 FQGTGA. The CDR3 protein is CASSFERDPNEQFF. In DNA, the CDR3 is TGTGCCAGCAGCTTCGAGCGGGACCCCAATGAGCAGTTCTTC.

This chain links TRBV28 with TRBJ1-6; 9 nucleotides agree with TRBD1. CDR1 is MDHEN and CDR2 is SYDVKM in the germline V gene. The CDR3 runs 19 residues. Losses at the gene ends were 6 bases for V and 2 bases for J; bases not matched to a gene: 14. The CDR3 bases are TGTGCCAGCAGGCCAAGCGGGGGACAGGGTATCACCTATAATTCACCCCTCCACTTT. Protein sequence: CASRPSGGQGITYNSPLHF.

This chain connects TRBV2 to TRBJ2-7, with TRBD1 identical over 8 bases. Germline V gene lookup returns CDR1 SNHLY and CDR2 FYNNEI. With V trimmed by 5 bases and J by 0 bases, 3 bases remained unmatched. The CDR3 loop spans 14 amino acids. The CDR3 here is CASSLGQGSYEQYF. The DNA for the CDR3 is TGTGCCAGCAGTTTAGGACAGGGCTCCTACGAGCAGTACTTC. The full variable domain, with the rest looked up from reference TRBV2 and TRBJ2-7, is EPEVTQTPSHQVTQMGQEVILRCVPISNHLYFYWYRQILGQKVEFLVSFYNNEISEKSEIFDDQFSVERPDGSNFTLKIRSTKLEDSAMYFCASSLGQGSYEQYFGPGTRLTVT.

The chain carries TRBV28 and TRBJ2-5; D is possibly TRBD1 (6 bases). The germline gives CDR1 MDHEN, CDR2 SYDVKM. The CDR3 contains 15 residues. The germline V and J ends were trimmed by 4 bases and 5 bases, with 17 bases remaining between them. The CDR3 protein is CASSSPGQRGETQYF. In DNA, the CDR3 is TGTGCCAGCAGTTCCCCCGGACAGCGTGGGGAGACCCAGTACTTC.

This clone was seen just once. CDR3 bases: TGCGCCAGCAGCAGGGTCACCGGGGAGCTGTTTTTT. Translating gives CASSRVTGELFF. V gene TRBV10-1 combines with J gene TRBJ2-2; a weak D match, TRBD1 (5 bases). The CDR3 runs to 12 residues. The germline gives CDR1 WNHNN, CDR2 SYGVQD (reference sequence). Trimming removed 6 bases at V and 4 bases at J, with 6 bases between.

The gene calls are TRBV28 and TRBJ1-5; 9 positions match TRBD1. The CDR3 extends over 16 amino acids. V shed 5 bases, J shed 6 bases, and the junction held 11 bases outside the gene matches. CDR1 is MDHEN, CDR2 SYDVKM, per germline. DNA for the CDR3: TGTGCCAGCAGTCCCTCCCACTCGACAGGGGGTCAGCCCCAGCATTTT. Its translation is CASSPSHSTGGQPQHF.

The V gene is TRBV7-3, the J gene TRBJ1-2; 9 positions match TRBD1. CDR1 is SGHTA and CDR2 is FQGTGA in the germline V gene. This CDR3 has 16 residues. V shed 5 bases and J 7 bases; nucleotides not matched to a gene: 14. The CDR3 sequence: CASSKGAGTGRSGYTF. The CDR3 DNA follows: TGTGCCAGCAGCAAGGGGGCCGGGACAGGGAGGTCTGGCTACACCTTC.

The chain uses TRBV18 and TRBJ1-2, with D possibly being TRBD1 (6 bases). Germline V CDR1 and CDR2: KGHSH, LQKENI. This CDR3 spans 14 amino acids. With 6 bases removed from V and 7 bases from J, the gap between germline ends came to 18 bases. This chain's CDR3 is CASSPNGGLGGYTF. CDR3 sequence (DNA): TGTGCCAGCTCCCCCAACGGGGGGCTCGGTGGCTACACCTTC. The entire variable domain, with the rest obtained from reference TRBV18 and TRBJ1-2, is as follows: NAGVMQNPRHLVRRRGQEARLRCSPMKGHSHVYWYRQLPEEGLKFMVYLQKENIIDESGMPKERFSAEFPKEGPSILRIQQVVRGDSAAYFCASSPNGGLGGYTFGSGTRLTVV.